This entry features one T cell receptor beta chain sequence. The data were taken from a study of OX40 agonist ivuxolimab in advanced cancers. Here immunoSEQ multiplex PCR was the method, and the copy in TCRdb shows in-frame clones only, minus some. The sample consists of tens of thousands of clones, around 84% of them appearing once. This specimen was CD4+ or CD8+ T cells sorted from blood, taken in a trial of the OX40 agonist ivuxolimab. This clonotype was obtained from an adult with an advanced solid tumor such as melanoma, head and neck, liver or kidney cancer.

The chain's CDR3 is CAGDLTATNEKLFF. CDR3 sequence (DNA): TGTGCCGGTGACCTAACGGCAACTAATGAAAAACTGTTTTTT. The chain combines TRBV30 with TRBJ1-4, with D uncertain. Germline lookup yields CDR1 GTSNPN and CDR2 SVGIG (reference sequence). The V end was cut by 8 bases, the J end by 0 bases, with 13 bases between. The CDR3 is 14 amino acids. The full variable domain, rest sourced from reference TRBV30 and TRBJ1-4, is SQTIHQWPATLVQPVGSPLSLECTVEGTSNPNLYWYRQAAGRGLQLLFYSVGIGQISSEVPQNLSASRPQDRQFILSSKKLLLSDSGFYLCAGDLTATNEKLFFGSGTQLSVL.